Sequencing of this T cell receptor (beta chain) was carried out in a study of T cell repertoires in cytomegalovirus infection. Study as a whole: Peptides in the study included HLA-C-restricted and HLA-B-restricted CMV epitopes. Notes on the study in general: Carriers of CMV and the relevant HLA type were discriminated by public TCR beta frequency. Across the ex vivo response, the dominant clonotypes were HLA-C-restricted CMV-specific TCR beta clonotypes.

From germline, CDR1 is MNHEY and CDR2 SMNVEV (reference sequence). Unmatched junction bases numbered 12, after V lost 5 bases and J lost 9 bases. CDR3 length: 14 residues. There are a few counts of this clonotype. Its antigen remains unknown. TCRdb re-called the reads through MiXCR, storing one row per CDR3 protein. This table has approximately 280,000 distinct CDR3 sequences, under 25% appearing once. The chain uses TRBV27 and TRBJ2-7; 8 bases are shared with TRBD1. The source material was cultured PBMCs, sampled from culture after CMV antigen stimulation. The TCR originated in a human donor in good health (CMV status not recorded). Some clones in this sample may be carry-over from other donors' samples. CDR3 region: CASSPPAQGGVQYF. CDR3 nucleotide sequence: TGTGCCAGCAGTCCTCCCGCACAGGGGGGAGTGCAGTACTTC.